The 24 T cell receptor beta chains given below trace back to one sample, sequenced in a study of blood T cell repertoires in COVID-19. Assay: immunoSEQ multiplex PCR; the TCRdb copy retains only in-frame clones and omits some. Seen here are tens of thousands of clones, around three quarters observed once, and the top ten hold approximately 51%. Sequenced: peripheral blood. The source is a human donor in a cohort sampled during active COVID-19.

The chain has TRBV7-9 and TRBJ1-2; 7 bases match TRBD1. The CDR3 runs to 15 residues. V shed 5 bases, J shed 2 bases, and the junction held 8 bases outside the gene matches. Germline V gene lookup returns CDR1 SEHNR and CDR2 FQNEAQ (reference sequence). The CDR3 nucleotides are TGTGCCAGCAGCCACATAGACAGGGAAAACTATGGCTACACCTTC. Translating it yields CASSHIDRENYGYTF. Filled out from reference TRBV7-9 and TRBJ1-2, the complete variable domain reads DTGVSQNPRHKITKRGQNVTFRCDPISEHNRLYWYRQTLGQGPEFLTYFQNEAQLEKSRLLSDRFSAERPKGSFSTLEIQRTEQGDSAMYLCASSHIDRENYGYTFGSGTRLTVV.

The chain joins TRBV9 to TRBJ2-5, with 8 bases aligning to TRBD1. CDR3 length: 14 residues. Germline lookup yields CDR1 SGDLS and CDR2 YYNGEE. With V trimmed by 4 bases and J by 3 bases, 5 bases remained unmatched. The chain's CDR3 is CASSQGQGEETQYF. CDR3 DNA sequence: TGTGCCAGCAGCCAAGGACAGGGAGAAGAGACCCAGTACTTC.

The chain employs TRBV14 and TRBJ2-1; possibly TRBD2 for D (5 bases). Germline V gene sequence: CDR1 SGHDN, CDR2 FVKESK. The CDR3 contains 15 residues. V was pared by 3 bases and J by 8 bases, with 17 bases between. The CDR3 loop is CASSHPGLRRYEQFF. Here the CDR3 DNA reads TGTGCCAGCAGCCATCCCGGACTCAGACGGTATGAGCAGTTCTTC.

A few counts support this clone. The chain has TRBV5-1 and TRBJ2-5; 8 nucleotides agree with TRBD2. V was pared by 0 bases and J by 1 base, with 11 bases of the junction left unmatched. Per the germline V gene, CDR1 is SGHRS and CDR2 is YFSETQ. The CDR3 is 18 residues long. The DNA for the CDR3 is TGCGCCAGCAGCTTGGCATTAGCGGGGCCCCTAGTCCAAGAGACCCAGTACTTC. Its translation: CASSLALAGPLVQETQYF.

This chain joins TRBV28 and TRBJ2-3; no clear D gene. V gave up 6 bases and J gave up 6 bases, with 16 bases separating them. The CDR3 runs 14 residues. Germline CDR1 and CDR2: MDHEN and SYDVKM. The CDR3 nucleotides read TGTGCCAGCAGCCCGTTGCTAGATGTTGATACGCAGTATTTT. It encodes CASSPLLDVDTQYF.

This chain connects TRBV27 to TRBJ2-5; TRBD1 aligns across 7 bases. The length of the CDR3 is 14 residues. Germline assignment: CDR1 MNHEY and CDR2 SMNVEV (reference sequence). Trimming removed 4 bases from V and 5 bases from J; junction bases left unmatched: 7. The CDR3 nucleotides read TGTGCCAGCAGTTCGAGGGGGCTTTGGGAGACCCAGTACTTC. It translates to CASSSRGLWETQYF.

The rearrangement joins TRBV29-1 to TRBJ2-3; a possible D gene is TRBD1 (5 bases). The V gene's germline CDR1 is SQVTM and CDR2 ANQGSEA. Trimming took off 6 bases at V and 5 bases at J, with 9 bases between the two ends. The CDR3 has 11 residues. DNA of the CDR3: TGCAGCGTACGGCAGGGAGATACGCAGTATTTT. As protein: CSVRQGDTQYF.

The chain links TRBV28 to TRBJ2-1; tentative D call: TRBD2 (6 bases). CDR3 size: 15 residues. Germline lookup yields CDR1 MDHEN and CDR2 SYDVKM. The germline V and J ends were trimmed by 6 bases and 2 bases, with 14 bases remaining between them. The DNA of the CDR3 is TGTGCCAGCAGGGCCGGGACTCTGACCTACAATGAGCAGTTCTTC. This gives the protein CASRAGTLTYNEQFF. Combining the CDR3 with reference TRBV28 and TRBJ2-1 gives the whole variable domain DVKVTQSSRYLVKRTGEKVFLECVQDMDHENMFWYRQDPGLGLRLIYFSYDVKMKEKGDIPEGYSVSREKKERFSLILESASTNQTSMYLCASRAGTLTYNEQFFGPGTRLTVL.

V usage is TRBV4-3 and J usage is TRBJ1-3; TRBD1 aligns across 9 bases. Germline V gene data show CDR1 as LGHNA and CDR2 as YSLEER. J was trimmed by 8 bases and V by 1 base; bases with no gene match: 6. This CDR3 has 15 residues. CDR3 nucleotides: TGCGCCAGCAGCCAAGTGAGGACAGGGGAGGACACCATATATTTT. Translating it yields CASSQVRTGEDTIYF.

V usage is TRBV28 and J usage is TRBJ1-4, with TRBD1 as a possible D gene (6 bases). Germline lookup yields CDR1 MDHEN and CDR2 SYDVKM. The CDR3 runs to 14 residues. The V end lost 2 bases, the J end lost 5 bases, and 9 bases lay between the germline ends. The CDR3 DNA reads TGTGCCAGCAGTTTAGGTCAGGGGAATGAAAAACTGTTTTTT. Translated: CASSLGQGNEKLFF.

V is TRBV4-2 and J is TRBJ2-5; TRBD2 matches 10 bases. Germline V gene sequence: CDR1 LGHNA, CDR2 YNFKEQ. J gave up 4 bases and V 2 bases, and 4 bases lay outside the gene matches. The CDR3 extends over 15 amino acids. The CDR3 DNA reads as TGTGCCAGCAGCCAATTAGCGGGAGGATTAGAGACCCAGTACTTC. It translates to CASSQLAGGLETQYF.

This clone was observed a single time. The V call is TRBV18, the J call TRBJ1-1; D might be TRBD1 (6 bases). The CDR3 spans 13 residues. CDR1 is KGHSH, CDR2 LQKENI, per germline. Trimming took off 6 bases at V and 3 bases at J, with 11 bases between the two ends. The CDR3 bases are TGTGCCAGCTCGGGGTCAGGGGACACTGAAGCTTTCTTT. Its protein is CASSGSGDTEAFF.

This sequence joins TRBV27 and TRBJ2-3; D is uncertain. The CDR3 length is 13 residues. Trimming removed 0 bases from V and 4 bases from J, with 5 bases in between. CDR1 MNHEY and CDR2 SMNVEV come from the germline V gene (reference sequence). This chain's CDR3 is CASSLSPADTQYF. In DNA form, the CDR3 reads TGTGCCAGCAGTTTATCTCCGGCAGATACGCAGTATTTT.

CDR3 protein: CASTRDWGTDTQYF. In nucleotides, the CDR3 is TGTGCCAGCACCAGGGATTGGGGCACAGATACGCAGTATTTT. The chain recombines TRBV6-5 with TRBJ2-3; tentative D call: TRBD1 (5 bases). This CDR3 has 14 amino acids. Trimming shortened V by 7 bases and J by 1 base, and 12 bases separated the two germline ends. CDR1 and CDR2 (germline): MNHEY, SVGAGI.

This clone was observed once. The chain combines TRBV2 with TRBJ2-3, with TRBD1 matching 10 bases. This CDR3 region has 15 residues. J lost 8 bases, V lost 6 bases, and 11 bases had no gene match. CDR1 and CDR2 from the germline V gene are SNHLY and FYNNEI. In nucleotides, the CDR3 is TGTGCCAGCAGGGAGCGACAGGGGGCGGCGGCTACGCAGTATTTT. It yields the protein CASRERQGAAATQYF. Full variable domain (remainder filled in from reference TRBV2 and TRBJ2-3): EPEVTQTPSHQVTQMGQEVILRCVPISNHLYFYWYRQILGQKVEFLVSFYNNEISEKSEIFDDQFSVERPDGSNFTLKIRSTKLEDSAMYFCASRERQGAAATQYFGPGTRLTVL.

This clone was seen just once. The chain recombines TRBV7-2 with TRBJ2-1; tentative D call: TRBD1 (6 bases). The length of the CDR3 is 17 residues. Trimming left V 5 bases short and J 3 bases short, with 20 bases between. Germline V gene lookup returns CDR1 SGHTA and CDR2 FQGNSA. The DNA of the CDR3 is TGTGCCAGCAGCCCAGGCGGTACTGGGGGCATCTACAATGAGCAGTTCTTC. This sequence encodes CASSPGGTGGIYNEQFF.

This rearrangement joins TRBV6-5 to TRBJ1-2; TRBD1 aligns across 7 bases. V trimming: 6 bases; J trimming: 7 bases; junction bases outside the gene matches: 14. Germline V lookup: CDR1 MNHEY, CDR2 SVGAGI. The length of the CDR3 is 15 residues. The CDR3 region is CASSPPQTGPSGYTF. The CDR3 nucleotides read TGTGCCAGCAGCCCACCCCAGACAGGGCCTTCTGGCTACACCTTC.

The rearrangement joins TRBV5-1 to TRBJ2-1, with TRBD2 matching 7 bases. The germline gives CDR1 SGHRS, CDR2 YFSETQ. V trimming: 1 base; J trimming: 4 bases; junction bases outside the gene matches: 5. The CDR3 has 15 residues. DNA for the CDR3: TGCGCCAGCAGCTTGCGAGGGGAGGGGTACAATGAGCAGTTCTTC. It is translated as CASSLRGEGYNEQFF.

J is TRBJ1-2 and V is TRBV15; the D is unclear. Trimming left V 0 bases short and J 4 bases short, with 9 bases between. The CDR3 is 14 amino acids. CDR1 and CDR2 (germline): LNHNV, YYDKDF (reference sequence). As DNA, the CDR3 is TGTGCCACCAGCAGAGACGCGAGGGCCTATGGCTACACCTTC. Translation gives CATSRDARAYGYTF. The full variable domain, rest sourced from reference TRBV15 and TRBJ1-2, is DAMVIQNPRYQVTQFGKPVTLSCSQTLNHNVMYWYQQKSSQAPKLLFHYYDKDFNNEADTPDNFQSRRPNTSFCFLDIRSPGLGDTAMYLCATSRDARAYGYTFGSGTRLTVV.

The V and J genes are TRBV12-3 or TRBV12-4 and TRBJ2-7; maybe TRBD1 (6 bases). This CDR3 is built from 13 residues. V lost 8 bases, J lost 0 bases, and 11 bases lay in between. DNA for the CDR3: TGTGCCAGCGAGAAAGGGGGCTCCTACGAGCAGTACTTC. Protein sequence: CASEKGGSYEQYF.

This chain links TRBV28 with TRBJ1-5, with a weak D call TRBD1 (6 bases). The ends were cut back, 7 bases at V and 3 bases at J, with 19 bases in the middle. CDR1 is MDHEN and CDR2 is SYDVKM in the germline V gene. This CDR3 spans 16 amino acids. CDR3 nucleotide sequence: TGTGCCAGCACATGGGGGGGCCGTTTGTACAATCAGCCCCAGCATTTT. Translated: CASTWGGRLYNQPQHF.

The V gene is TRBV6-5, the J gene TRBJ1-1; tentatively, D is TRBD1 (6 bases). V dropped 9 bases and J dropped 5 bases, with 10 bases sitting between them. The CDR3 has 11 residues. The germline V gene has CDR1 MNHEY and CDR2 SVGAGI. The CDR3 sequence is CASTGWTEAFF. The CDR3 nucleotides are TGTGCCAGTACAGGGTGGACTGAAGCTTTCTTT.

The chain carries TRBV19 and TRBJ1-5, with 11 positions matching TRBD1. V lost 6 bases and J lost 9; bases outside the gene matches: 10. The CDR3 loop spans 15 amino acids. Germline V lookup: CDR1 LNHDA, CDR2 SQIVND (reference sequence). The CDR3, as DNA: TGTGCCAGTAGACCGGACAGGGGGCGAGGTCCGCCCCAGCATTTT. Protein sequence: CASRPDRGRGPPQHF. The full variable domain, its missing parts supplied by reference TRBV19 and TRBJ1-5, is DGGITQSPKYLFRKEGQNVTLSCEQNLNHDAMYWYRQDPGQGLRLIYYSQIVNDFQKGDIAEGYSVSREKKESFPLTVTSAQKNPTAFYLCASRPDRGRGPPQHFGDGTRLSIL.

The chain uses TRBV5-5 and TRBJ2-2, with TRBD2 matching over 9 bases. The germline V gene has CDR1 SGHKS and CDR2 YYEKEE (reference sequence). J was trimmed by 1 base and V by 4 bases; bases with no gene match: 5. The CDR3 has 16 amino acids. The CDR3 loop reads CASSPRLAENTGELFF. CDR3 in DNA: TGTGCCAGCAGCCCCAGACTAGCGGAGAACACCGGGGAGCTGTTTTTT.